The 29 T cell receptor beta chains given below trace back to one sample, sequenced in a study of shared clonotypes between healthy human individuals. Data came from immunoSEQ multiplex PCR; TCRdb stores just in-frame clones and leaves some out. Altogether roughly 2.5 million clones are present, over 85% being singletons, with the ten largest covering roughly 0.14%. Sequenced: naive CD4+ T cells sorted from blood. Subset specified: CD45RA+ positively selected. The receptors derive from a man younger than 35 in good health.

The rearrangement links TRBV27 to TRBJ2-5, with 9 bases lining up with TRBD2. The germline gives CDR1 MNHEY, CDR2 SMNVEV (reference sequence). The CDR3 is made up of 12 amino acids. V trimming: 6 bases; J trimming: 5 bases; junction bases outside the gene matches: 1. The CDR3 nucleotides read TGTGCCAGCAGCGCGGGAGGGGAGACCCAGTACTTC. Translation: CASSAGGETQYF.

The V call is TRBV19, the J call TRBJ2-2; D remains unclear. Trimming stripped 3 bases from V and 6 bases from J, with 8 bases between. The length of the CDR3 is 13 residues. CDR1 is LNHDA and CDR2 is SQIVND in the germline V gene (reference sequence). The CDR3 DNA reads as TGTGCCAGTAGTATTTGGGGTTCCGGGGAGCTGTTTTTT. This encodes CASSIWGSGELFF.

The chain recombines TRBV2 with TRBJ1-2; no reliable D call. The CDR3 is 13 residues long. Germline CDR1 and CDR2: SNHLY and FYNNEI. The germline V and J ends were trimmed by 2 bases and 2 bases, with 6 bases remaining between them. The CDR3 DNA reads TGTGCCAGCAGTGAACTGAACAACTATGGCTACACCTTC. This encodes CASSELNNYGYTF.

The chain joins TRBV5-1 to TRBJ2-3, with D unclear. Between the trimmed V and J ends, which lost 5 bases and 2 bases, there was a span of 15 bases. This CDR3 spans 15 amino acids. Per germline, CDR1 SGHRS and CDR2 YFSETQ. The CDR3 region has the DNA TGCGCCAGCAGGGAAACGGGTCGAAACACAGATACGCAGTATTTT. Encoded protein: CASRETGRNTDTQYF.

The rearrangement links TRBV5-1 to TRBJ2-7; TRBD1 or TRBD2 may be the D gene (5 bases each). The CDR3 is 15 amino acids. Germline V gene data show CDR1 as SGHRS and CDR2 as YFSETQ. V was pared by 6 bases and J by 2 bases, with 18 bases between. CDR3 protein: CASTLEGTFTYEQYF. The CDR3 coding sequence is TGCGCCAGCACCCTTGAAGGGACCTTTACCTACGAGCAGTACTTC. Full variable domain (remainder filled in from reference TRBV5-1 and TRBJ2-7): KAGVTQTPRYLIKTRGQQVTLSCSPISGHRSVSWYQQTPGQGLQFLFEYFSETQRNKGNFPGRFSGRQFSNSRSEMNVSTLELGDSALYLCASTLEGTFTYEQYFGPGTRLTVT.

The chain is built from TRBV6-5 and TRBJ2-7; D possibly corresponds to TRBD1 (5 bases). This CDR3 has 15 amino acids. Germline V gene data show CDR1 as MNHEY and CDR2 as SVGAGI. V dropped 2 bases and J dropped 0 bases, with 11 bases sitting between them. The DNA of the CDR3 is TGTGCCAGCAGTTACAAGTCGCAGGGCTCCTACGAGCAGTACTTC. Protein: CASSYKSQGSYEQYF.

V and J are TRBV6-6 and TRBJ1-2; TRBD1 might be the D (6 bases). The CDR3 consists of 14 residues. Germline CDR1 MNHNY, CDR2 SVGAGI (reference sequence). V lost 6 bases to trimming and J lost 8 bases, with 19 bases between them. In nucleotides, the CDR3 is TGTGCCAGCAGCAACCGTGCAGGGGCGGGGGGCTACACCTTC. It encodes CASSNRAGAGGYTF.

CDR3 sequence (DNA): TGTGCCGCCGGGACAGCCATTGAAGCTTTCTTT. Protein product: CAAGTAIEAFF. The V gene is TRBV7-9, the J gene TRBJ1-1; 7 bases match TRBD1. V shed 11 bases and J 7 bases; nucleotides not matched to a gene: 7. Germline V lookup: CDR1 SEHNR, CDR2 FQNEAQ (reference sequence). This CDR3 spans 11 amino acids. Full variable domain (rest looked up from reference TRBV7-9 and TRBJ1-1): DTGVSQNPRHKITKRGQNVTFRCDPISEHNRLYWYRQTLGQGPEFLTYFQNEAQLEKSRLLSDRFSAERPKGSFSTLEIQRTEQGDSAMYLCAAGTAIEAFFGQGTRLTVV.

Note on this clone: The identical CDR3 is also encoded by other nucleotide sequences in the sample. J is TRBJ2-7 and V is TRBV7-2; the match to TRBD1 covers 7 bases. V trimming: 3 bases; J trimming: 1 base; junction bases outside the gene matches: 3. The CDR3 has 14 amino acids. Germline CDR1 and CDR2: SGHTA and FQGNSA. The CDR3 protein is CASSFGQASYEQYF. CDR3 nucleotides: TGTGCCAGCAGCTTCGGACAGGCATCCTACGAGCAGTACTTC.

This clone appeared once. J is TRBJ1-4 and V is TRBV7-2; D remains unclear. CDR1 SGHTA and CDR2 FQGNSA come from the germline V gene. The CDR3 spans 15 residues. The V end lost 3 bases, the J end lost 0 bases, and 8 bases lay between the germline ends. The CDR3 spells CASSFQRTTNEKLFF. The CDR3 DNA reads as TGTGCCAGCAGCTTCCAGCGAACAACTAATGAAAAACTGTTTTTT.

The J gene is TRBJ2-1, the V gene TRBV5-4; 16 bases align to TRBD2. Trimming at V came to 4 bases and at J to 4 bases, leaving 8 bases not matched to a gene. This CDR3 comprises 18 residues. The germline V gene encodes CDR1 SGHNT and CDR2 YYREEE (reference sequence). Here the CDR3 reads CASSPPGTSGGVYNEQFF. DNA of the CDR3: TGTGCCAGCAGCCCACCCGGGACTAGCGGGGGGGTGTACAATGAGCAGTTCTTC.

The chain is built from TRBV5-4 and TRBJ1-2; weak D call: TRBD1 (5 bases). Germline assignment: CDR1 SGHNT and CDR2 YYREEE (reference sequence). The length of the CDR3 is 14 residues. V dropped 0 bases and J dropped 5 bases, with 11 bases sitting between them. The DNA of the CDR3 is TGTGCCAGCAGCTTGGGGGCGGGGGAGTATGGCTACACCTTC. It encodes CASSLGAGEYGYTF.

This sequence joins TRBV6-6 and TRBJ1-5; the D is unclear. This CDR3 is built from 15 residues. Trimming removed 0 bases from V and 4 bases from J, with 10 bases in between. The germline CDR1 and CDR2 sequences are MNHNY and SVGAGI (reference sequence). In nucleotides, the CDR3 is TGTGCCAGCAGTTACTCGAACAATCGGAATCAGCCCCAGCATTTT. It encodes CASSYSNNRNQPQHF.

A word on this clone: A junction boundary mismatches the germline segment, possibly from a read error. This chain connects TRBV7-7 to TRBJ2-5; no clear D. The germline CDR1 and CDR2 sequences are SSHAT and FNYEAQ (reference sequence). The CDR3 loop spans 15 amino acids. The CDR3 region is CASSPGLAGQETQYF. DNA of the CDR3: TGTGCTAGCAGCCCCGGATTGGCAGGCCAAGAGACCCAGTACTTC.

The V gene is TRBV5-5, the J gene TRBJ2-7; tentative D call: TRBD1 (6 bases). Germline loops: CDR1 SGHKS, CDR2 YYEKEE (reference sequence). This CDR3 is 14 amino acids long. The germline V and J ends were trimmed by 4 bases and 5 bases, with 16 bases remaining between them. The CDR3, as DNA: TGTGCCAGCAGCCCCGAGTTGGGGGCCCACGAGCAGTACTTC. The encoded protein is CASSPELGAHEQYF.

The chain carries TRBV6-1 and TRBJ1-1; 7 bases line up with TRBD1. The germline CDR1 and CDR2 sequences are MNHNS and SASEGT. This CDR3 spans 15 amino acids. J was trimmed by 2 bases and V by 4 bases; bases with no gene match: 7. DNA of the CDR3: TGTGCCAGCAGTGGATGGGACAGAGGCAACACTGAAGCTTTCTTT. Its protein product is CASSGWDRGNTEAFF.

This sequence joins TRBV7-6 and TRBJ2-3; D not resolved. Trimming shortened V by 1 base and J by 0 bases, and 5 bases separated the two germline ends. The CDR3 runs to 14 residues. Germline CDR1 SGHVS, CDR2 FNYEAQ. CDR3 sequence reads: CASSLDGSTDTQYF. In DNA form, the CDR3 reads TGTGCCAGCAGCTTAGACGGGAGCACAGATACGCAGTATTTT. Filled out from reference TRBV7-6 and TRBJ2-3, the complete variable domain reads GAGVSQSPRYKVTKRGQDVALRCDPISGHVSLYWYRQALGQGPEFLTYFNYEAQQDKSGLPNDRFSAERPEGSISTLTIQRTEQRDSAMYRCASSLDGSTDTQYFGPGTRLTVL.

The chain combines TRBV5-6 with TRBJ2-1; TRBD2 matches 7 bases. The V gene's germline CDR1 is SGHDT and CDR2 YYEEEE. The J segment lost 0 bases and the V segment lost 4 bases, leaving 4 bases of the junction unmatched. The length of the CDR3 is 15 residues. The CDR3 reads CASSPGGFSYNEQFF. In DNA, the CDR3 is TGTGCCAGCAGCCCCGGGGGGTTCTCCTACAATGAGCAGTTCTTC.

The rearrangement links TRBV5-1 to TRBJ2-2, with no clear D. V was pared by 0 bases and J by 6 bases, with 9 bases between. The CDR3 has 14 residues. From germline, CDR1 is SGHRS and CDR2 YFSETQ. CDR3 DNA sequence: TGCGCCAGCAGCTTGGATCCGGGCCCCGGGGAGCTGTTTTTT. Amino acids: CASSLDPGPGELFF.

The chain has TRBV18 and TRBJ2-7; weak D call: TRBD1 (5 bases). V lost 1 base and J lost 4, with 11 bases in between. Germline V CDR1 and CDR2: KGHSH, LQKENI. This CDR3 contains 14 residues. The CDR3 DNA reads TGTGCCAGCTCACCACTAGGGGAAGATTACGAGCAGTACTTC. It encodes CASSPLGEDYEQYF.

This clone has a handful of counts. This chain links TRBV10-1 with TRBJ1-5, with TRBD1 matching 8 bases. Germline trimming cut 2 bases from V and 5 bases from J; bases unmatched to any gene: 5. The CDR3 is 15 residues long. The germline V gene encodes CDR1 WNHNN and CDR2 SYGVQD (reference sequence). The CDR3 region is CASSEGGQGHQPQHF. The CDR3, as DNA: TGCGCCAGCAGTGAGGGCGGACAGGGCCATCAGCCCCAGCATTTT.

As regards this clone: Other DNA sequences in this specimen translate into the identical CDR3. The chain couples TRBV5-1 to TRBJ2-7; D gene unclear. The germline V and J ends were trimmed by 0 bases and 0 bases, with 7 bases remaining between them. This CDR3 comprises 14 residues. Germline V gives CDR1 SGHRS, CDR2 YFSETQ. In nucleotides, the CDR3 is TGCGCCAGCAGCTTGGATAGCAGCTCCTACGAGCAGTACTTC. This encodes CASSLDSSSYEQYF.

The V call is TRBV5-6, the J call TRBJ2-4; D remains ambiguous. Looked up from germline, CDR1 is SGHDT and CDR2 is YYEEEE. Deletions cut 1 base from V and 5 bases from J, with 4 bases between. CDR3 length: 12 amino acids. The CDR3 coding sequence is TGTGCCAGCAGCTTGTTCGAAAACATTCAGTACTTC. This gives the protein CASSLFENIQYF.

This clone appeared a single time. The chain has TRBV30 and TRBJ2-1, with unresolved D. The CDR3 covers 12 residues. The V and J ends lost 0 bases and 9 bases respectively, with 9 bases between them. The V gene's germline CDR1 is GTSNPN and CDR2 SVGIG (reference sequence). In DNA form, the CDR3 reads TGTGCCTGGAGTGTAAAACGCGGTGAGCAGTTCTTC. Translated, it gives CAWSVKRGEQFF.

The table lists this clone with a few counts. Other DNA sequences in the sample encode the same CDR3. This chain connects TRBV19 to TRBJ2-2; tentative D call: TRBD2 (5 bases). The CDR3 consists of 14 residues. V shed 1 base and J shed 6 bases, with 9 bases lying between them. From germline, CDR1 is LNHDA and CDR2 SQIVND (reference sequence). The CDR3 protein is CASSIVGGAGELFF. The CDR3 DNA sequence: TGTGCCAGTAGTATAGTAGGAGGAGCCGGGGAGCTGTTTTTT. Full variable domain (outside the CDR3, taken from reference TRBV19 and TRBJ2-2): DGGITQSPKYLFRKEGQNVTLSCEQNLNHDAMYWYRQDPGQGLRLIYYSQIVNDFQKGDIAEGYSVSREKKESFPLTVTSAQKNPTAFYLCASSIVGGAGELFFGEGSRLTVL.

CDR3 DNA: TGTGCCACCAGCACTCGGGCCCACTCTGGAAACACCATATATTTT. It specifies CATSTRAHSGNTIYF. The chain carries TRBV15 and TRBJ1-3, with unresolved D. Germline CDR1 and CDR2: LNHNV and YYDKDF (reference sequence). V was clipped by 4 bases and J by 0 bases, with 10 bases between them. The CDR3 is made up of 15 amino acids.

CDR3 region: CASSFPPSVGSTGELFF. CDR3 coding DNA: TGTGCCAGCAGTTTCCCTCCTAGCGTAGGTTCGACCGGGGAGCTGTTTTTT. The chain combines TRBV28 with TRBJ2-2; D is perhaps TRBD2 (6 bases). V lost 3 bases and J lost 5, with 19 bases in between. The CDR3 has 17 amino acids. From germline, CDR1 is MDHEN and CDR2 SYDVKM.

The chain links TRBV5-1 to TRBJ2-5; D not certain. V shed 0 bases and J shed 2 bases, with 11 bases lying between them. The CDR3 is made up of 15 amino acids. CDR1 is SGHRS, CDR2 YFSETQ, per germline. The DNA of the CDR3 is TGCGCCAGCAGCTTGGAAGGCTTCACTCAAGAGACCCAGTACTTC. Protein sequence: CASSLEGFTQETQYF.

The chain recombines TRBV11-2 with TRBJ2-7, with 7 bases fitting TRBD2. The ends lost 1 base at V and 0 bases at J; junction bases unmatched: 9. The germline V gene encodes CDR1 SGHAT and CDR2 FQNNGV. The CDR3 is 17 residues long. The CDR3 loop is CASSLGPRGVPSYEQYF. In nucleotides, the CDR3 is TGTGCCAGCAGCTTAGGGCCTCGGGGGGTCCCCTCCTACGAGCAGTACTTC.